This T cell receptor beta chain was sequenced for a study of CD8 T cells in ankylosing spondylitis. Study-wide findings and caveats: Reported data indicate significant enrichment of disease-linked clones within matched ankylosing spondylitis synovial fluid. Disease-linked clones bore a CD8+ phenotype and were relatively rare in peripheral blood.

The CDR3 loop spans 14 amino acids. CDR1 and CDR2 from the germline V gene are DFQATT and SNEGSKA (reference sequence). Unmatched junction bases numbered 7, after V lost 5 bases and J lost 4 bases. This clonotype was picked up many times. The antigen is not known. TCRdb reanalysed the 5' RACE reads using MiXCR and keeps one entry per CDR3 protein. This table has about 240,000 distinct CDR3 sequences, around 7.8% appearing once. This TCR was sampled from a male donor with ankylosing spondylitis or in good health (not recorded which). The source material was blood, either unsorted or a sorted T cell fraction (not recorded which). This chain connects TRBV20-1 to TRBJ2-1, with 8 nucleotides matching TRBD1. The CDR3 DNA follows: TGCAGTGCTGGGCGGGACAGGAATTACAATGAGCAGTTCTTC. Protein sequence: CSAGRDRNYNEQFF.